This T cell receptor beta chain was obtained from a study of cytomegalovirus exposure and HLA in healthy donors. Points on this clone: Its antigen is not known.

Amplification used 60 Vbeta primers and 13 Jbeta primers. Some clones are missing from TCRdb's copy, which holds only in-frame ones; the method was immunoSEQ multiplex PCR. The data hold fewer than 70,000 clones, with 73% observed a single time. Germline V gene data show CDR1 as SGDLS and CDR2 as YYNGEE. J lost 5 bases, V lost 6 bases, and 11 bases had no gene match. The CDR3 is made up of 15 amino acids. Study-wide results and caveats: With later analysis, a missense DCLRE1C variant became linked to TCR beta V- and J-gene trimming.

The rearrangement uses TRBV9 and TRBJ2-1, with 7 bases aligning to TRBD1. This receptor was identified in a middle-aged man in good health and CMV-seronegative. The sample was PBMCs. The CDR3 protein is CASIRGEGTDNEQFF. As DNA, the CDR3 is TGTGCCAGCATACGGGGAGAGGGGACAGACAATGAGCAGTTCTTC. The whole variable domain, remainder taken from reference TRBV9 and TRBJ2-1, is DSGVTQTPKHLITATGQRVTLRCSPRSGDLSVYWYQQSLDQGLQFLIQYYNGEERAKGNILERFSAQQFPDLHSELNLSSLELGDSALYFCASIRGEGTDNEQFFGPGTRLTVL.